This T cell receptor (beta chain) was sequenced in a study of blood T cells in healthy people across ages. Germline V gives CDR1 MNHEY, CDR2 SVGAGI. Trimming took 6 bases from V and 1 from J; bases not matched to a gene: 7. The CDR3 sequence is 15 residues long. In regard to this clonotype: This clone may be a read error of a much larger clone one base away.

Peripheral blood from each donor was collected in a volume of approximately 9.5 milliliters. Each sample had at least 6 million PBMCs isolated. Primed by a sample-barcoded 5' primer and a J-beta primer mix, a second PCR proceeded for roughly 7 to 12 cycles. A tag from a template-switch adaptor with 12 random nucleotides marked each cDNA molecule. CDR3-containing paired-end reads numbering at least 2.5 million came from each sample. TCRdb fed the 5' RACE reads into MiXCR, producing one record per CDR3 protein. The profile covers fewer than 700,000 distinct CDR3 sequences, with 40% to 55% appearing a single time and roughly 24% taken by the ten largest.

This receptor was obtained from a man older than 75 in good health. The material sequenced was blood. The rearrangement uses TRBV6-5 and TRBJ2-7, with 9 bases aligning to TRBD1. The CDR3 sequence is CASSKQGAGSYEQYF. The DNA for the CDR3 is TGTGCCAGCAGCAAACAGGGGGCGGGATCCTACGAGCAGTACTTC.